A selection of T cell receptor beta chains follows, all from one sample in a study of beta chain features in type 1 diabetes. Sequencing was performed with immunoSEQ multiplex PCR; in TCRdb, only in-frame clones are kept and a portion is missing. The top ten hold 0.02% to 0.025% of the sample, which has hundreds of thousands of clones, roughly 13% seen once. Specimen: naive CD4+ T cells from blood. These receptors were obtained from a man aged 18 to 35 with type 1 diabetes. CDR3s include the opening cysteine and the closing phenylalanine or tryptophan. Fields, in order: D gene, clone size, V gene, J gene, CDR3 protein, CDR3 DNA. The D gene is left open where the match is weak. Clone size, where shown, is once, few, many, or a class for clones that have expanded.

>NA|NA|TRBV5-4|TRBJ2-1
CASSLTGSSYNEQFF
TGTGCCAGCAGCTTGACAGGGAGCTCCTACAATGAGCAGTTCTTC
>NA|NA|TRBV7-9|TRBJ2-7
CASSLEMVGPYEQYF
TGTGCCAGCAGCTTAGAAATGGTCGGGCCCTACGAGCAGTACTTC
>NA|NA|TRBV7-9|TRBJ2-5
CASSRSGEETQYF
TGTGCCAGCAGCCGTAGCGGAGAGGAGACCCAGTACTTC
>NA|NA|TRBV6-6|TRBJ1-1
CASSYSFGTEAFF
TGTGCCAGCAGTTACTCTTTTGGGACTGAAGCTTTCTTT
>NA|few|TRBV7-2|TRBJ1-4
CASGWVANEKLFF
TGTGCCAGCGGCTGGGTGGCTAATGAAAAACTGTTTTTT
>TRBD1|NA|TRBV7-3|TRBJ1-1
CASSAQQGAQTEAFF
TGTGCCAGCAGCGCTCAACAGGGGGCGCAGACTGAAGCTTTCTTT
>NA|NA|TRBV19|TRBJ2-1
CASSPRYNEQFF
TGTGCCAGTAGTCCCAGATACAATGAGCAGTTCTTC
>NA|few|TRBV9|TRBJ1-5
CASSVDRGNQPQHF
TGTGCCAGCAGCGTAGACAGGGGCAATCAGCCCCAGCATTTT
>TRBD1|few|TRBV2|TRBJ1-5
CASSEWGQLNQPQHF
TGTGCCAGCAGTGAGTGGGGACAGCTCAATCAGCCCCAGCATTTT
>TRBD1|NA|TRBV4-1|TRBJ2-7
CASSHPGQGTYRYF
TGCGCCAGCAGCCACCCGGGACAGGGGACATACAGGTACTTC
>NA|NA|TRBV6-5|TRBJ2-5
CASSTTYQETQYF
TGTGCCAGCAGCACCACCTACCAAGAGACCCAGTACTTC
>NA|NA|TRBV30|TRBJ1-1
CAWSVPGVLGRTEAFF
TGTGCCTGGAGTGTACCAGGGGTCTTGGGTAGGACTGAAGCTTTCTTT
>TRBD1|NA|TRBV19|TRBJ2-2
CASSTDRADTGELFF
TGTGCCAGTAGCACCGACAGGGCCGACACCGGGGAGCTGTTTTTT
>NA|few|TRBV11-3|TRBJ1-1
CASSLARGRMNTEAFF
TGTGCCAGCAGCTTAGCCCGGGGCAGAATGAACACTGAAGCTTTCTTT
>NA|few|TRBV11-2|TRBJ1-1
CASSLDRRTEAFF
TGTGCCAGCAGCTTAGATCGGAGAACTGAAGCTTTCTTT
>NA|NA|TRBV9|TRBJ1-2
CASSVGSGAHGYTF
TGTGCCAGCAGCGTAGGGTCAGGGGCCCATGGCTACACCTTC
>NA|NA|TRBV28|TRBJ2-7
CASNLQGYYEQYF
TGTGCCAGCAACCTACAGGGTTACTACGAGCAGTACTTC
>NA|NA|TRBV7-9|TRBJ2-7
CASSLLEDSYEQYF
TGTGCCAGCAGCTTATTGGAGGACTCCTACGAGCAGTACTTC
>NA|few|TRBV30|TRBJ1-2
CAWSVQGEGYTF
TGTGCCTGGAGTGTACAGGGAGAGGGCTACACCTTC
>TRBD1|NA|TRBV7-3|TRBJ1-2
CASSPQGQGNYGYTF
TGTGCCAGCAGCCCGCAGGGACAGGGAAACTATGGCTACACCTTC
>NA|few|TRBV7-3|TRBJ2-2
CASSFGREVPGELFF
TGTGCCAGCAGCTTTGGCAGGGAAGTGCCCGGGGAGCTGTTTTTT
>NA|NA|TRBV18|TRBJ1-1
CASSPRSEILNTEAFF
TGTGCCAGCTCACCACGATCGGAGATATTGAACACTGAAGCTTTCTTT
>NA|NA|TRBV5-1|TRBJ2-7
CASSSDRGFYEQYF
TGCGCCAGCAGCTCAGACAGAGGGTTCTACGAGCAGTACTTC
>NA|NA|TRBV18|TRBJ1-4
CASSPGQPEKLFF
TGTGCCAGCTCACCGGGACAACCAGAAAAACTGTTTTTT
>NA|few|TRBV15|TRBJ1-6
CATSLFGGSSYNSPLHF
TGTGCCACCAGCCTTTTCGGGGGGAGCTCCTATAATTCACCCCTCCACTTT
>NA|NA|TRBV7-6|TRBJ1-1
CASSFQTWDTEAFF
TGTGCCAGCAGCTTCCAAACGTGGGACACTGAAGCTTTCTTT
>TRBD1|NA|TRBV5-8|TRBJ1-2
CASSLGLQGAGYTF
TGTGCCAGCAGCTTGGGACTACAGGGGGCTGGCTACACCTTC
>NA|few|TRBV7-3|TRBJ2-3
CASSLWDLADTQYF
TGTGCCAGCAGCTTATGGGACCTTGCAGATACGCAGTATTTT
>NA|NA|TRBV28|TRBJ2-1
CASSLQTGYEQFF
TGTGCCAGCAGTTTACAAACAGGCTACGAGCAGTTCTTC
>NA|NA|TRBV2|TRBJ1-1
CASSWTEMNTEAFF
TGTGCCAGCAGTTGGACAGAAATGAACACTGAAGCTTTCTTT
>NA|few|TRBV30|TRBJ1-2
CAWRQGSNYGYTF
TGTGCCTGGAGACAGGGTTCTAACTATGGCTACACCTTC
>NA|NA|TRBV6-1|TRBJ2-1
CASSEEGSLNEQFF
TGTGCCAGCAGTGAAGAGGGCTCTCTCAATGAGCAGTTCTTC
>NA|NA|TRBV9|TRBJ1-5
CASRGNQPQHF
TGTGCCAGCAGAGGCAATCAGCCCCAGCATTTT
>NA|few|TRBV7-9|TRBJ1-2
CASSFLGSYGYTF
TGTGCCAGCAGCTTTTTGGGGAGCTATGGCTACACCTTC
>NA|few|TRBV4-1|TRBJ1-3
CASSQGQGSGNTIYF
TGCGCCAGCAGCCAAGGACAAGGGTCCGGAAACACCATATATTTT
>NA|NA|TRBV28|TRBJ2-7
CASSRATGTYYEQYF
TGTGCCAGCAGCCGAGCGACCGGGACATACTACGAGCAGTACTTC
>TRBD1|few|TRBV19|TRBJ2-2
CASSTGTAPNTGELFF
TGTGCCAGTAGTACGGGGACAGCCCCGAACACCGGGGAGCTGTTTTTT
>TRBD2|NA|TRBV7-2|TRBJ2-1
CASSSSSGVYNEQFF
TGTGCCAGCAGCTCCTCTAGCGGGGTCTACAATGAGCAGTTCTTC
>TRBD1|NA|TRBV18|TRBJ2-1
CASSPTSGQGRNEQFF
TGTGCCAGCTCACCGACGTCGGGACAGGGCCGCAATGAGCAGTTCTTC
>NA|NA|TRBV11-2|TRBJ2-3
CASSFGVGTDTQYF
TGTGCCAGCAGCTTTGGTGTAGGCACAGATACGCAGTATTTT
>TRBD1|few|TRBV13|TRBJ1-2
CASSSQMRTGLAGNGYTF
TGTGCCAGCAGCTCCCAAATGCGGACAGGGTTGGCGGGGAATGGCTACACCTTC
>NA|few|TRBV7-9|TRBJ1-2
CASSQLYGYTF
TGTGCCAGCAGCCAACTCTATGGCTACACCTTC
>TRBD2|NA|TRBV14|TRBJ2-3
CASSQRRTSGVLTTDTQYF
TGTGCCAGCAGCCAAAGGAGGACTAGCGGGGTTCTTACCACAGATACGCAGTATTTT
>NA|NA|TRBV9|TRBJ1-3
CASSVAGGGDGNTIYF
TGTGCCAGCAGCGTAGCGGGTGGGGGCGATGGAAACACCATATATTTT
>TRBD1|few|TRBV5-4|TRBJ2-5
CASSQDRGLETQYF
TGTGCCAGCAGCCAGGACAGGGGGCTCGAGACCCAGTACTTC
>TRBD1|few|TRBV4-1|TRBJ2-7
CASSQPGQRTYEQYF
TGCGCCAGCAGCCAACCGGGACAGCGGACCTACGAGCAGTACTTC
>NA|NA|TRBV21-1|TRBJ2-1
CASSKDPRSEQFF
TGTGCCAGCAGCAAAGATCCCCGTTCCGAGCAGTTCTTC
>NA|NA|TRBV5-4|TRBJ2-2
CASSLVDLFPGELFF
TGTGCCAGCAGCTTGGTAGACCTATTCCCCGGGGAGCTGTTTTTT
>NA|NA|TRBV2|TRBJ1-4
CASNAGRLNEKLFF
TGTGCCAGCAACGCAGGCAGATTAAATGAAAAACTGTTTTTT
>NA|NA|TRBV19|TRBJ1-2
CASGLNYGYTF
TGTGCCAGTGGACTTAACTATGGCTACACCTTC